This TCR beta chain originates from a study of T cells after yellow fever vaccination. On this clonotype itself: Its antigen is as yet unknown.

Findings and limits, study-wide: At around 96% for CD4 and about 91% for CD8, most primary-vaccination clones showed up again after the booster.

This CDR3 has 15 residues. Trimming took 5 bases from V and 2 from J, leaving 15 bases between them. Germline V gene sequence: CDR1 SGHTA, CDR2 FQGTGA. In TCRdb, the 5' RACE reads were re-called with MiXCR into one record per CDR3 protein. The profile shows about 320,000 distinct CDR3 sequences, under 15% of them singletons. The receptor's source is a man aged 18-30 years who received the YFV17D yellow fever vaccine. This material consisted of CD4+ T cells sorted from PBMCs, taken 15 days after the yellow fever booster vaccination. The V call is TRBV7-3, the J call TRBJ1-2; D unclear. CDR3 bases: TGTGCCAGCAGCCCAGCGGGCGGACCCAACTATGGCTACACCTTC. Translated: CASSPAGGPNYGYTF. Full variable domain (missing parts from reference TRBV7-3 and TRBJ1-2): GAGVSQTPSNKVTEKGKYVELRCDPISGHTALYWYRQSLGQGPEFLIYFQGTGAADDSGLPNDRFFAVRPEGSVSTLKIQRTERGDSAVYLCASSPAGGPNYGYTFGSGTRLTVV.